Sequencing of this T cell receptor beta chain was carried out in a study of Ad26.COV2.S vaccination and SARS-CoV-2 variants. To note about this clone: Its antigen is not identified.

Study results and caveats: Researchers cautioned that TCR breadth and depth analyses may have underestimated total T cell responses.

Noted treatment: over 15 received Ad26.COV2.S at low or high dose, single or two shots; 5 received placebo; per-sample allocation not given. Collection of samples fell on day 63 after the first vaccine or placebo injection. An Ad26 vector was used to express Wuhan-strain SARS-CoV-2 spike as the vaccine. Germline CDR1 SGDLS, CDR2 YYNGEE. V lost 0 bases, J lost 2 bases, and 8 bases lay in between. The CDR3 is made up of 15 amino acids. The table came from immunoSEQ multiplex PCR; TCRdb's copy has only in-frame clones and leaves some out. This sample has 400,000 to 450,000 clones, with approximately 90% found just once.

V and J are TRBV9 and TRBJ1-4; tentative D call: TRBD1 (6 bases). The specimen was peripheral blood, collected in a trial of Ad26.COV2.S vaccine versus placebo. The receptor was isolated from a person aged 18-60 years who received the Ad26.COV2.S COVID-19 vaccine or a placebo. The CDR3 here is CASSVGRGTNEKLFF. Written as DNA, the CDR3 is TGTGCCAGCAGCGTAGGTAGGGGGACTAATGAAAAACTGTTTTTT.